These 4 T cell receptor beta chains share one sample of origin, sequenced in a study of blood T cell repertoires in COVID-19 (dated by TCRdb to about 2020). Preparation of the library involved the immunoSEQ multiplex PCR assay. TCRdb re-hosts the immuneACCESS table, in-frame sequences only. Its copies lack some clones; in the studies checked, an unresolved V gene accounts for under half of them, and the cause for the rest is not known. Recorded for this sample are around 100,000 clones; roughly 90% of them occurred a single time. The top ten constitute roughly 3.6% of the sample. The sequencing input was peripheral blood. These receptors all come from a woman in her sixties or seventies with acute or convalescent COVID-19.

The gene calls are TRBV28 and TRBJ2-1; 13 bases agree with TRBD2. The CDR3 sequence is 15 residues long. Germline CDR1 and CDR2: MDHEN and SYDVKM. Trimming cost V 6 bases and J 7 bases; bases outside gene matches: 6. CDR3 DNA: TGTGCCAGCAGGAGTACTAGCGGGAGGGTGAATGAGCAGTTCTTC. Encoded protein: CASRSTSGRVNEQFF. The complete variable domain, with remaining parts taken from reference TRBV28 and TRBJ2-1, reads DVKVTQSSRYLVKRTGEKVFLECVQDMDHENMFWYRQDPGLGLRLIYFSYDVKMKEKGDIPEGYSVSREKKERFSLILESASTNQTSMYLCASRSTSGRVNEQFFGPGTRLTVL.

V gene TRBV3-1 (or the pseudogene TRBV3-2) combines with J gene TRBJ2-1; 11 bases fit TRBD2. The CDR3 loop spans 16 amino acids. V was pared by 1 base and J by 4 bases, with 3 bases of the junction left unmatched. The germline V gene encodes CDR1 LGHDT and CDR2 YNNKEL (reference sequence). CDR3 protein: CASSQGVAGGYNEQFF. The CDR3 bases are TGTGCCAGCAGCCAAGGTGTAGCGGGAGGGTACAATGAGCAGTTCTTC.

A word on this clone: The sample carries other DNA sequences with the same CDR3. V usage is TRBV20-1 and J usage is TRBJ2-5, with unresolved D. Trimming took 0 bases from V and 4 from J, leaving 3 bases between them. The CDR3 sequence is 11 residues long. Germline values: CDR1 DFQATT, CDR2 SNEGSKA (reference sequence). CDR3 residues: CSARDRETQYF. The CDR3 DNA follows: TGCAGTGCTAGAGATCGAGAGACCCAGTACTTC.

The chain recombines TRBV4-2 with TRBJ2-4, with D possibly TRBD2 on 5 matching bases. V was shortened by 0 bases and J by 10 bases, with 16 bases between the two germline ends. Per germline, CDR1 LGHNA and CDR2 YNFKEQ. This CDR3 is 15 amino acids long. The CDR3 DNA is TGTGCCAGCAGCCAAGATCAGTTGAGGGAAGGGATTCAGTACTTC. Protein product: CASSQDQLREGIQYF.